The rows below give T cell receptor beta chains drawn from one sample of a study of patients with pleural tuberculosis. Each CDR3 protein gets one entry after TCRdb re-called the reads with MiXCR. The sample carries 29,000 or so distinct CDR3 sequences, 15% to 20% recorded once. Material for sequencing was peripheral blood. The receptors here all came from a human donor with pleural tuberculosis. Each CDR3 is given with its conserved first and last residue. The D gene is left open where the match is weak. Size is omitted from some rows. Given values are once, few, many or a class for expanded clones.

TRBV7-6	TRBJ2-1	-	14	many	TGTGCCAGCAGCTTAGAGGGGTCCTACAATGAGCAGTTCTTC	CASSLEGSYNEQFF
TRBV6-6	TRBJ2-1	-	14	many	TGTGCCAGCAGTTATAAGATCCTGAACGATGAGCAGTTCTTC	CASSYKILNDEQFF
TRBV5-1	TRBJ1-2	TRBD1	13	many	TGCGCCAGCAGCTTGGGACAGGGCCGAGGCTACACCTTC	CASSLGQGRGYTF
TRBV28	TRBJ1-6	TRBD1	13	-	TGTGGTATCCAGGGGGCGAATAATTCACCCCTCCACTTT	CGIQGANNSPLHF
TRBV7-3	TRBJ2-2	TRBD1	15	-	TGTGCCAGCAGCCCCAGACAGGGGGCCGCCGGGGAGCTGTTTTTT	CASSPRQGAAGELFF
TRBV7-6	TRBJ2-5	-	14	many	TGTGCCAGCAGCGGGACCGTGCTTGGGGAGACCCAGTACTTC	CASSGTVLGETQYF
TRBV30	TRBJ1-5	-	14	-	TGTGCCTGGAGTGTACGTGGGGGAGGTCAGCCCCAGCATTTT	CAWSVRGGGQPQHF
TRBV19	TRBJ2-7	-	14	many	TGTGCCAGTAGTATAAGACAGCGACCCTACGAGCAGTACTTC	CASSIRQRPYEQYF
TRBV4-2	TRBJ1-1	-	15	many	TGTGCCAGCAGCCAAGATCCCGGGGGGGCGGCTGAAGCTTTCTTT	CASSQDPGGAAEAFF
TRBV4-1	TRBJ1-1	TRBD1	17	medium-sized	TGCGCCAGCAGCCAAAGGGACAGGGGTGGGGGGAACACTGAAGCTTTCTTT	CASSQRDRGGGNTEAFF
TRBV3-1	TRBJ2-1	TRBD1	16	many	TGTGCCAGCAGCCAGGGGACAGGGGGCAGTTACAATGAGCAGTTCTTC	CASSQGTGGSYNEQFF